A selection of T cell receptor beta chains follows, all from one sample in a study of blood T cell repertoires in COVID-19. Clones were read by immunoSEQ multiplex PCR, and TCRdb kept only the in-frame ones, dropping some. The profile covers approximately 31,000 clones, with approximately 91% appearing a single time and 14% taken by the ten largest. Material for sequencing was peripheral blood. The receptors stem from a human donor with active COVID-19. The donor label of this sample is uncertain. CDR3s include the opening cysteine and the closing phenylalanine or tryptophan. A D gene is named only where the DNA matches it firmly. Size values are once, few and many counts, or a class for expanded clones, and some rows have none.

CDR3 | DNA | J | D | size | V
CASSHRGGLRGNEQFF | TGTGCCAGCTCACACCGCGGGGGCCTGAGAGGAAATGAGCAGTTCTTC | TRBJ2-1 | NA | NA | TRBV18
CASSGRWANTEAFF | TGTGCCAGCAGTGGCCGATGGGCAAACACTGAAGCTTTCTTT | TRBJ1-1 | NA | once | TRBV6-2/TRBV6-3
CASSDGGLAHNEQFF | TGTGCCAGCAGTGACGGAGGACTAGCTCACAATGAGCAGTTCTTC | TRBJ2-1 | TRBD2 | NA | TRBV6-4
CASSQGLAGKISYEQYF | TGTGCCAGCAGCCAAGGGCTAGCGGGGAAAATCTCCTACGAGCAGTACTTC | TRBJ2-7 | TRBD2 | NA | TRBV4-2
CATPKRKTEPPGANVLTF | TGTGCCACCCCGAAACGAAAGACAGAACCCCCTGGGGCCAACGTCCTGACTTTC | TRBJ2-6 | NA | NA | TRBV10-3
CASSFDPRISGQGSDGYTF | TGTGCCAGCAGTTTCGACCCCCGAATTTCTGGACAGGGGAGTGATGGCTACACCTTC | TRBJ1-2 | TRBD1 | NA | TRBV27
CASSPRQGKVGYTF | TGTGCCAGCTCCCCGCGACAGGGGAAAGTTGGCTACACCTTC | TRBJ1-2 | TRBD1 | NA | TRBV18
CASSSGLSSTDTQYF | TGTGCCAGCAGCTCCGGACTGTCTAGCACAGATACGCAGTATTTT | TRBJ2-3 | NA | NA | TRBV7-2
CASSPRGLAGFNEQFF | TGTGCCAGCAGCCCCCGTGGACTAGCGGGCTTCAATGAGCAGTTCTTC | TRBJ2-1 | TRBD2 | NA | TRBV7-9
CASSYSRGTVPTEAFF | TGTGCCAGCAGTTATTCCCGCGGGACAGTACCCACTGAAGCTTTCTTT | TRBJ1-1 | TRBD1 | once | TRBV6-6
CASSLGRGWNNEQFF | TGTGCCAGCAGCTTAGGTCGGGGTTGGAACAATGAGCAGTTCTTC | TRBJ2-1 | NA | NA | TRBV7-3
CASSSGQGLYEQYF | TGTGCCAGCAGCTCGGGACAGGGTTTGTACGAGCAGTACTTC | TRBJ2-7 | TRBD1 | once | TRBV7-2
CASSLAGGGVQETQYF | TGTGCCAGCAGCTTGGCCGGTGGGGGGGTCCAAGAGACCCAGTACTTC | TRBJ2-5 | TRBD2 | NA | TRBV5-6
CASSLGGQVGYTF | TGTGCCAGCAGTTTAGGGGGACAAGTGGGATACACCTTC | TRBJ1-2 | NA | few | TRBV12-3/TRBV12-4
CASSLFSGGTYNSPLHF | TGTGCCAGCAGCTTATTTTCGGGGGGTACCTATAATTCACCCCTCCACTTT | TRBJ1-6 | NA | NA | TRBV11-2
CASGTGQGDYGYTF | TGTGCTAGTGGTACGGGACAGGGGGACTATGGCTACACCTTC | TRBJ1-2 | TRBD1 | NA | TRBV12-5